This TCR beta chain was recovered during a study of T-cell reconstitution after alpha-beta-depleted transplantation in children. Broader study findings: Where alpha-beta T cells came from about two months after transplant was reportedly several hundred expanded graft clones. At the one-year point after transplant, T-cell counts and TCRbeta diversity were found to come mostly from T cells that had been newly produced. Some patients owed their high day-60 TCRbeta diversity to surviving recipient T cells and thymic progenitors.

The library targeted TCRbeta and was prepared with unique molecular identifiers. TCRdb used MiXCR to reprocess the PCR reads, holding one entry per CDR3 protein. The table lists hundreds of thousands of distinct CDR3 sequences, roughly 8.2% of them singletons. As concerns this clonotype: Its antigen is not identified.

The CDR3 consists of 16 residues. CDR1 and CDR2 (germline): KGHDR, SFDVKD. V lost 0 bases and J lost 1, with 10 bases in between. This material consisted of peripheral blood, taken 360 days after TCRalphabeta/CD19-depleted stem cell transplant. The gene calls are TRBV24-1 and TRBJ2-3; D is possibly TRBD1 or TRBD2 (6 bases each). This sequence originates from a female patient aged 2-10 years who had a stem cell transplant for Fanconi anemia, so the T cells may come from the graft donor. In nucleotides, the CDR3 is TGTGCCACCAGTGATTTGAGGGGGGCTCGCACAGATACGCAGTATTTT. Protein sequence: CATSDLRGARTDTQYF.